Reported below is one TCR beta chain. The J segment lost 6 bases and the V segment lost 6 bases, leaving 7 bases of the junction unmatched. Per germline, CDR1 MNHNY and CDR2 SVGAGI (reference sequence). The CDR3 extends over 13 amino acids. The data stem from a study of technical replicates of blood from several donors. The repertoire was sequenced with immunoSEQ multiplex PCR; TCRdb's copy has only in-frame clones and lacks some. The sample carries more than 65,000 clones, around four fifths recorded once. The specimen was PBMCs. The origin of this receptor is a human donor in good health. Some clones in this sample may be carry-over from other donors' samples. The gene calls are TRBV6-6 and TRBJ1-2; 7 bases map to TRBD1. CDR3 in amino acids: CASRGTGTDGYTF. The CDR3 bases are TGTGCCAGCAGGGGGACCGGGACAGATGGCTACACCTTC.